A single sample is the source of the 29 T cell receptor beta chains below, sequenced in a study of CD8 T cells in ankylosing spondylitis. TCRdb processed the 5' RACE reads anew with MiXCR; each CDR3 protein has one entry. The table lists some 29,000 distinct CDR3 sequences, about 7% of them singletons. What was sequenced was blood, either unsorted or a sorted T cell fraction (not recorded which). Source of these receptors: a male donor with ankylosing spondylitis or in good health (not recorded which).

This clonotype was observed many times. A much larger clone differs by one base, so this may be a read error. The chain combines TRBV24-1 with TRBJ2-1, with 12 nucleotides matching TRBD2. The CDR3 has 22 residues. The germline gives CDR1 KGHDR, CDR2 SFDVKD. For the CDR3, the DNA is TGTGCCGCCAGTGATCCCTCCCGCCATCCTTCTCTAGCGGGAGGGCCCTACAATGAGCAGTTCTTC. It codes for CAASDPSRHPSLAGGPYNEQFF.

This clonotype showed up many times. The V gene is TRBV29-1, the J gene TRBJ2-1, with 8 nucleotides matching TRBD1. Germline V gives CDR1 SQVTM, CDR2 ANQGSEA. With V trimmed by 7 bases and J by 6 bases, 11 bases remained unmatched. The CDR3 covers 14 residues. DNA of the CDR3: TGCAGCGCTGGTGGGACAGGACGAGGCAATGAGCAGTTCTTC. It encodes CSAGGTGRGNEQFF.

This clonotype was recorded many times. V usage is TRBV6-1 and J usage is TRBJ2-5; 10 nucleotides align to TRBD1. Germline values: CDR1 MNHNS, CDR2 SASEGT. The CDR3 is made up of 15 amino acids. Losses at the gene ends were 6 bases for V and 4 bases for J; bases not matched to a gene: 8. The CDR3 reads CASSVFGTGVETQYF. In DNA form, the CDR3 reads TGTGCCAGCAGCGTCTTTGGGACAGGGGTAGAGACCCAGTACTTC.

In this sample, this clonotype turned up a few times. This chain joins TRBV12-3 or TRBV12-4 and TRBJ1-3; D gene ambiguous. Trimming removed 6 bases from V and 4 bases from J, with 10 bases in between. The CDR3 length is 13 residues. The CDR3 sequence: CASSPQLGNTIYF. Written as DNA, the CDR3 is TGTGCCAGCAGCCCCCAATTAGGAAACACCATATATTTT.

At least ten counts were recorded for this clonotype. The chain combines TRBV5-1 with TRBJ2-1; D possibly matches TRBD1 or TRBD2 (5 bases each). Germline V gives CDR1 SGHRS, CDR2 YFSETQ. This CDR3 region has 15 residues. Trimming left V 0 bases short and J 6 bases short, with 13 bases between. The CDR3 DNA sequence: TGCGCCAGCAGCTTGGGGGACGGTCGTACCAATGAGCAGTTCTTC. Its protein product is CASSLGDGRTNEQFF. Filled out from reference TRBV5-1 and TRBJ2-1, the complete variable domain reads KAGVTQTPRYLIKTRGQQVTLSCSPISGHRSVSWYQQTPGQGLQFLFEYFSETQRNKGNFPGRFSGRQFSNSRSEMNVSTLELGDSALYLCASSLGDGRTNEQFFGPGTRLTVL.

This clonotype was seen repeatedly, ten times or more. The J gene is TRBJ2-3, the V gene TRBV20-1; D is perhaps TRBD2 (6 bases). Looked up from germline, CDR1 is DFQATT and CDR2 is SNEGSKA (reference sequence). This CDR3 comprises 12 residues. V shed 6 bases and J shed 0 bases, with 7 bases lying between them. CDR3 residues: CSARGSTDTQYF. In nucleotides, the CDR3 is TGCAGTGCGCGGGGCAGCACAGATACGCAGTATTTT.

This clonotype showed up many times. The rearrangement joins TRBV5-1 to TRBJ1-2; D remains ambiguous. V was shortened by 4 bases and J by 5 bases, with 15 bases between the two germline ends. Germline CDR1 SGHRS, CDR2 YFSETQ. The CDR3 has 14 residues. The CDR3: CASSSDDGRYGYTF. The CDR3 nucleotides are TGCGCCAGCAGCAGCGACGACGGGCGATATGGCTACACCTTC.

This clonotype was recorded at least ten times. The genes are TRBV2 and TRBJ2-7; tentative D call: TRBD2 (6 bases). Germline values: CDR1 SNHLY, CDR2 FYNNEI. This CDR3 has 13 residues. V lost 7 bases to trimming and J lost 4 bases, with 14 bases between them. CDR3 DNA: TGTGCCAGCAACGTAGCGGAGCAATACGAGCAGTACTTC. Protein: CASNVAEQYEQYF.

There are many counts of this clonotype. J is TRBJ2-5 and V is TRBV23-1; D possibly corresponds to TRBD1 (6 bases). TRBV23-1 qualifies as an ORF whose function is uncertain. The CDR3 has 14 residues. V lost 8 bases and J 3 bases, leaving 16 bases between the germline ends. The CDR3 DNA sequence: TGCGCCAGCGGGGAAGGGGGTTTCGAAGAGACCCAGTACTTC. Translation: CASGEGGFEETQYF.

A remark on this clonotype: This may arise from a read error, as a much more abundant clone is one base away. The CDR3 nucleotides read TGTGCCAGCTCACCAAGCAGGGCGGGGACCACTGAAGCTTTCTTT. Residues: CASSPSRAGTTEAFF. The rearrangement links TRBV18 to TRBJ1-1; the D gene is possibly TRBD1 (5 bases). The germline V and J ends were trimmed by 2 bases and 4 bases, with 14 bases remaining between them. The V gene's germline CDR1 is KGHSH and CDR2 LQKENI. This CDR3 contains 15 residues.

This clonotype came up many times. This sequence joins TRBV29-1 and TRBJ1-2; D is possibly TRBD1 (6 bases). The V gene's germline CDR1 is SQVTM and CDR2 ANQGSEA. The V and J ends lost 4 bases and 2 bases respectively, with 14 bases between them. The CDR3 is 14 amino acids. The CDR3 DNA reads as TGCAGCGTTGTGTCACAGGGAGGGAACTATGGCTACACCTTC. As protein: CSVVSQGGNYGYTF.

At least ten counts were recorded for this clonotype. V usage is TRBV5-1 and J usage is TRBJ2-1; 9 bases line up with TRBD2. The J segment lost 5 bases and the V segment lost 4 bases, leaving 7 bases of the junction unmatched. Germline V gene lookup returns CDR1 SGHRS and CDR2 YFSETQ. This CDR3 is built from 15 residues. The CDR3 bases are TGCGCCAGCAGCCCATTAGCGGGAGTACACAATGAGCAGTTCTTC. Its translation: CASSPLAGVHNEQFF.

About this clonotype itself: A much larger clone lies a single base off, so this may be a read error. The V and J genes are TRBV2 and TRBJ1-5, with no clear D. This CDR3 has 15 amino acids. The germline V gene encodes CDR1 SNHLY and CDR2 FYNNEI. The CDR3 DNA is TGTGCCGGCAGTGGTGACGGGGTTGGGAATCAGCCCCAGCATTTT. This translates into CAGSGDGVGNQPQHF.

Here the CDR3 reads CATSRPSGGEETQYF. For the CDR3, the DNA is TGTGCCACCAGCAGGCCGTCAGGGGGAGAGGAGACCCAGTACTTC. V gene TRBV15 combines with J gene TRBJ2-5; 7 nucleotides agree with TRBD1. J gave up 5 bases and V 3 bases, and 9 bases lay outside the gene matches. CDR3 length: 15 amino acids. CDR1 and CDR2 from the germline V gene are LNHNV and YYDKDF (reference sequence).

The sample holds many counts of this clonotype. V and J are TRBV5-1 and TRBJ2-2; TRBD2 is a possible D gene (6 bases). Per germline, CDR1 SGHRS and CDR2 YFSETQ. Trimming removed 4 bases at V and 3 bases at J, with 10 bases between. This CDR3 contains 14 residues. CDR3 nucleotides: TGCGCCAGCAGCGGGACGGGGGACACCGGGGAGCTGTTTTTT. This sequence encodes CASSGTGDTGELFF. The full variable domain, in which reference TRBV5-1 and TRBJ2-2 provide the parts outside the CDR3, is KAGVTQTPRYLIKTRGQQVTLSCSPISGHRSVSWYQQTPGQGLQFLFEYFSETQRNKGNFPGRFSGRQFSNSRSEMNVSTLELGDSALYLCASSGTGDTGELFFGEGSRLTVL.

This clonotype was observed at least ten times. The CDR3 is CASSIGDTSGSVAEQFF. CDR3 nucleotide sequence: TGTGCCAGCAGTATAGGGGACACTAGCGGGAGTGTCGCGGAGCAGTTCTTC. The chain employs TRBV27 and TRBJ2-1; TRBD2 aligns across 11 bases. The germline V gene encodes CDR1 MNHEY and CDR2 SMNVEV (reference sequence). This CDR3 has 17 residues. V trimming: 5 bases; J trimming: 10 bases; junction bases outside the gene matches: 16.

This clonotype was found many times. The rearrangement links TRBV12-3 or TRBV12-4 to TRBJ2-2, with no clear D. V was shortened by 4 bases and J by 5 bases, with 8 bases between the two germline ends. The CDR3 is 13 residues long. CDR3 protein: CASSYARTGELFF. DNA for the CDR3: TGTGCCAGCAGTTATGCAAGGACCGGGGAGCTGTTTTTT.

This clonotype was observed at least ten times. The V call is TRBV5-1, the J call TRBJ2-7, with TRBD1 identical over 10 bases. Per germline, CDR1 SGHRS and CDR2 YFSETQ. The CDR3 consists of 15 residues. Trimming removed 3 bases from V and 4 bases from J; junction bases left unmatched: 7. Here the CDR3 reads CASSSLRQGAYEQYF. CDR3 coding DNA: TGCGCCAGCAGCTCCCTACGACAGGGGGCTTACGAGCAGTACTTC.

The chain has TRBV3-1 and TRBJ2-7, with D perhaps TRBD1 (5 bases). The CDR3 is 16 amino acids. V shed 0 bases and J shed 0 bases, with 12 bases lying between them. Germline lookup yields CDR1 LGHDT and CDR2 YNNKEL (reference sequence). Written as DNA, the CDR3 is TGTGCCAGCAGCCAAGATACGACAGTCATCTCCTACGAGCAGTACTTC. Residues: CASSQDTTVISYEQYF.

J is TRBJ1-1 and V is TRBV7-1; D is perhaps TRBD1 (5 bases). TRBV7-1 is treated as an ORF (open reading frame) with a function not yet certain. Between the trimmed V and J ends, which lost 3 bases and 0 bases, there was a span of 5 bases. This CDR3 contains 13 residues. CDR3 loop: CASSSTVNTEAFF. CDR3 nucleotide sequence: TGTGCCAGCAGCTCGACAGTGAACACTGAAGCTTTCTTT.

This clonotype was observed many times. The genes are TRBV29-1 and TRBJ2-7; D is perhaps TRBD2 (5 bases). There are 13 residues in the CDR3. The V gene's germline CDR1 is SQVTM and CDR2 ANQGSEA. V lost 2 bases to trimming and J lost 4 bases, with 12 bases between them. Here the CDR3 DNA reads TGCAGCGTTGAACGCGAAGAGGGTTACGAGCAGTACTTC. It codes for CSVEREEGYEQYF.

This clonotype was picked up many times. The gene calls are TRBV3-1 and TRBJ1-2; no clear D gene. In germline, CDR1 is LGHDT, CDR2 YNNKEL (reference sequence). V was clipped by 4 bases and J by 3 bases, with 12 bases between them. This CDR3 comprises 14 residues. CDR3 region: CASSRNQAYYGYTF. For the CDR3, the DNA is TGTGCCAGCAGCCGTAATCAGGCTTACTATGGCTACACCTTC.

This clonotype was seen ten or more times. The chain's CDR3 is CASAFRVNEKLFF. The CDR3 DNA is TGTGCCAGCGCCTTTAGGGTTAATGAAAAACTGTTTTTT. V gene TRBV27 combines with J gene TRBJ1-4; no firm D call. The germline V gene encodes CDR1 MNHEY and CDR2 SMNVEV (reference sequence). This CDR3 is built from 13 residues. V lost 8 bases and J 4 bases, leaving 11 bases between the germline ends.

This clonotype counts as medium-sized. The chain carries TRBV7-6 and TRBJ2-7; D perhaps matches TRBD1 (5 bases). CDR3 size: 12 residues. Germline V lookup: CDR1 SGHVS, CDR2 FNYEAQ. V dropped 5 bases and J dropped 7 bases, with 12 bases sitting between them. The CDR3 sequence is CASSPPYREQYF. The CDR3, as DNA: TGTGCCAGCAGCCCACCGTACAGGGAGCAGTACTTC.

This clonotype was detected many times. The chain recombines TRBV3-1 with TRBJ2-4, with D possibly TRBD2 on 5 matching bases. Looked up from germline, CDR1 is LGHDT and CDR2 is YNNKEL (reference sequence). This CDR3 has 16 amino acids. The V end was cut by 0 bases, the J end by 4 bases, with 13 bases between. CDR3 amino acids: CASSQDLGLQKNIQYF. The CDR3, as DNA: TGTGCCAGCAGCCAAGACTTAGGACTGCAGAAAAACATTCAGTACTTC.

This clonotype was counted ten times or more. The chain links TRBV5-1 to TRBJ2-7; 9 positions match TRBD2. The CDR3 is 14 amino acids. V lost 7 bases to trimming and J lost 2 bases; unmatched junction nucleotides: 7. From germline, CDR1 is SGHRS and CDR2 YFSETQ. The CDR3 is CASGVAGDTYEQYF. For the CDR3, the DNA is TGCGCCAGCGGCGTAGCGGGAGACACCTACGAGCAGTACTTC.

This clonotype was picked up many times. The gene calls are TRBV7-9 and TRBJ2-7; D tentatively fits TRBD1 or TRBD2 (5 bases each). CDR3 length: 15 amino acids. V lost 3 bases and J 4 bases, leaving 16 bases between the germline ends. Germline-derived CDR1 and CDR2 are SEHNR and FQNEAQ (reference sequence). CDR3 protein: CASSLSGPSYYEQYF. CDR3 bases: TGTGCCAGCAGCTTGTCGGGACCGTCCTATTACGAGCAGTACTTC. The variable domain in full, completed from reference TRBV7-9 and TRBJ2-7, reads DTGVSQNPRHKITKRGQNVTFRCDPISEHNRLYWYRQTLGQGPEFLTYFQNEAQLEKSRLLSDRFSAERPKGSFSTLEIQRTEQGDSAMYLCASSLSGPSYYEQYFGPGTRLTVT.

This clonotype occurred a few times. The V gene is TRBV12-3 or TRBV12-4, the J gene TRBJ2-1, with 9 bases matching TRBD2. CDR3 length: 16 amino acids. After removal of 5 bases from V and 9 bases from J, the junction contained 14 bases not matched to a gene. CDR3 residues: CASSPKWREGPGEQFF. The CDR3 DNA follows: TGTGCCAGCAGTCCAAAATGGCGGGAGGGCCCCGGTGAGCAGTTCTTC.

This clonotype was seen a handful of times. This chain joins TRBV18 and TRBJ1-5; 9 nucleotides line up with TRBD1. The CDR3 spans 15 residues. V shed 4 bases and J 5 bases; nucleotides not matched to a gene: 6. Germline V gene data show CDR1 as KGHSH and CDR2 as LQKENI. CDR3 in DNA: TGTGCCAGCTCACAGGGACAGGGAAGTGATCAGCCCCAGCATTTT. This codes for CASSQGQGSDQPQHF.